This T cell receptor (beta chain) was captured in a study of blood T cells in healthy people across ages. Germline CDR1 reads SGHRS; CDR2 reads YFSETQ. The CDR3 length is 14 residues. The junction had 4 bases not matched to a gene; V was cut back by 4 bases and J by 4 bases. Study-level findings and limits: A strong correlation was found between TCR beta diversity and the percentage of naive T cells.

Sample-barcoded 5' priming and a J-beta primer mix drove a second PCR of roughly 6 to 12 cycles. Every cDNA molecule bore a tag from a template-switch adaptor containing 12 random nucleotides. Paired-end reads containing CDR3 totaled no fewer than 3 million for each sample. MiXCR, applied by TCRdb to the 5' RACE reads, yields one record per CDR3 protein. The sample has 1,100,000 or so distinct CDR3 sequences, 45% seen once. Comments on this clonotype: Its target is not known.

This TCR derives from a woman aged 60-75 years in good health. What was sequenced was blood. The chain employs TRBV5-1 and TRBJ2-2, with 7 bases matching TRBD1. For the CDR3, the DNA is TGCGCCAGCAGCCCCGGACAGGTCACCGGGGAGCTGTTTTTT. Its protein is CASSPGQVTGELFF. Complete variable domain (other parts from reference TRBV5-1 and TRBJ2-2): KAGVTQTPRYLIKTRGQQVTLSCSPISGHRSVSWYQQTPGQGLQFLFEYFSETQRNKGNFPGRFSGRQFSNSRSEMNVSTLELGDSALYLCASSPGQVTGELFFGEGSRLTVL.